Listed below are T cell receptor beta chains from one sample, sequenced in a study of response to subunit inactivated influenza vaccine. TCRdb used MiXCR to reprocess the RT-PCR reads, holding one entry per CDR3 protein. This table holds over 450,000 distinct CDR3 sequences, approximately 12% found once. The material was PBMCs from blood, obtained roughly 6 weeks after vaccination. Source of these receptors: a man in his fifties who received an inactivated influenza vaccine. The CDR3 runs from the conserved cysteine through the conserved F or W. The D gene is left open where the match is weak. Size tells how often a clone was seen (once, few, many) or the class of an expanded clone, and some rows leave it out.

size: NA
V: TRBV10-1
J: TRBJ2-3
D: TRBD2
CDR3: CASSEFGTTPSTDTQYF
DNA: TGCGCCAGCAGTGAGTTTGGGACTACCCCTAGCACAGATACGCAGTATTTT

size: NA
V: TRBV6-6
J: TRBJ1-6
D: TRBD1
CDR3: CAGGTGSNSPLHF
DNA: TGTGCCGGGGGGACAGGCAGTAATTCACCCCTCCACTTT

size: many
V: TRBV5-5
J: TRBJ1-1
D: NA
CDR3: CASSFSGGGGTEAFF
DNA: TGTGCCAGCAGCTTTTCGGGAGGGGGAGGGACTGAAGCTTTCTTT

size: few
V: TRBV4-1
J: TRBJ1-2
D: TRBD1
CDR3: CASSQGNRGYGYTF
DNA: TGCGCCAGCAGCCAAGGGAACAGGGGTTATGGCTACACCTTC

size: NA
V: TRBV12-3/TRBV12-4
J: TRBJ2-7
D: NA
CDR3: CASSLTGDSYEQYF
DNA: TGTGCCAGCAGTTTAACTGGGGACTCCTACGAGCAGTACTTC

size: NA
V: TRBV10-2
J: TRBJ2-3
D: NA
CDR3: CASSESTSGYTDTQYF
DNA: TGCGCCAGCAGTGAGTCGACCAGCGGGTACACAGATACGCAGTATTTT

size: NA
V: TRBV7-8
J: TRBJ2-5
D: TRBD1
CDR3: CASSPYRGETQYF
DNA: TGTGCCAGCAGCCCGTACAGGGGGGAGACCCAGTACTTC

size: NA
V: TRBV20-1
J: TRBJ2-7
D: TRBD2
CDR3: CCAEGLAGSPFPYEQYF
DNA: TGCTGTGCGGAGGGACTAGCGGGGAGTCCCTTTCCCTACGAGCAGTACTTC

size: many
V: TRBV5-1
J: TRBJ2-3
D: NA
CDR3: CASSSTSSTDTQYF
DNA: TGCGCCAGCAGCTCGACAAGTAGCACAGATACGCAGTATTTT

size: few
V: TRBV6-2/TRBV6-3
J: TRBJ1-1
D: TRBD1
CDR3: CASSLPMRDRYGTEAFF
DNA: TGTGCCAGCAGTTTGCCCATGCGGGACAGGTATGGCACTGAAGCTTTCTTT

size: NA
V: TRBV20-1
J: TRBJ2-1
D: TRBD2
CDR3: CGGTGTSGGYNEQFF
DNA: TGCGGAGGGACAGGTACTAGCGGGGGCTACAATGAGCAGTTCTTC

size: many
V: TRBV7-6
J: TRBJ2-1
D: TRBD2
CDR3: CASSPAIGTSPRDNEQFF
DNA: TGTGCCAGCAGCCCGGCAATTGGGACTAGCCCGCGGGACAATGAGCAGTTCTTC

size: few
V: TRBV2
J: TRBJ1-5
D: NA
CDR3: CASSDRAYNQPQHF
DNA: TGTGCCAGCAGTGACAGGGCGTATAATCAGCCCCAGCATTTT

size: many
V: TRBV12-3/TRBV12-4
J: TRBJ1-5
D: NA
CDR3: CASSQTGYSNQPQHF
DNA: TGTGCCAGCAGTCAAACAGGCTATAGCAATCAGCCCCAGCATTTT

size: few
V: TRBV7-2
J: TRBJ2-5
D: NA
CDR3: CASSLRTAGRTQYF
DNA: TGTGCCAGCAGCTTAAGGACTGCTGGTCGGACCCAGTACTTC

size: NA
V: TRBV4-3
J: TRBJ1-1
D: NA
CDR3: CASSQDPLEGSEAFF
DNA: TGCGCCAGCAGCCAAGATCCCCTCGAAGGGTCTGAAGCTTTCTTT

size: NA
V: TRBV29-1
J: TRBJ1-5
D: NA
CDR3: CSVAGGSGNHPQHF
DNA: TGCAGCGTTGCCGGGGGGAGTGGGAATCACCCCCAGCATTTT

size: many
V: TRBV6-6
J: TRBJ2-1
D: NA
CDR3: CASVGAGYNEQFF
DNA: TGTGCCAGCGTGGGGGCAGGTTACAATGAGCAGTTCTTC

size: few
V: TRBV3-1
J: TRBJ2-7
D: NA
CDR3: CASSRLRGHEQYF
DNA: TGTGCCAGCAGCAGACTACGGGGGCACGAGCAGTACTTC

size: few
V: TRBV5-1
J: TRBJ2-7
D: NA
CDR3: CASTGVWYEQYF
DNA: TGCGCCAGCACCGGGGTTTGGTACGAGCAGTACTTC

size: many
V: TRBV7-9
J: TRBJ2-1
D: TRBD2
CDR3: CASSDRLAGYNEQFF
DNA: TGTGCCAGCAGCGACAGACTAGCGGGCTACAATGAGCAGTTCTTC

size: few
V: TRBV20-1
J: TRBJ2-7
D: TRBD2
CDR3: CSAPGLAGASYEQYF
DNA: TGCAGTGCCCCGGGACTAGCGGGAGCATCCTACGAGCAGTACTTC

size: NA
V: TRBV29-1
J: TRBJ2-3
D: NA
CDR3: CSVEGHLSTDTQYF
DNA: TGCAGCGTTGAGGGACACCTAAGCACAGATACGCAGTATTTT

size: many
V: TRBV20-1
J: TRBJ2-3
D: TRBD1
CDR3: CSASHQRDRGLDTQYF
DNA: TGCAGTGCTAGCCATCAACGGGACAGGGGGTTGGATACGCAGTATTTT

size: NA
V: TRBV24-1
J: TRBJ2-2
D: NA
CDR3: CATRQYANTGELFF
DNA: TGTGCCACCAGACAGTACGCGAACACCGGGGAGCTGTTTTTT

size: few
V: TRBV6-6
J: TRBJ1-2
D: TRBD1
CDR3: CASRAGGDGYTF
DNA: TGTGCCAGCAGGGCAGGGGGAGATGGCTACACCTTC

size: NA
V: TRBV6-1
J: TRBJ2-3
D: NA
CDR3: CASTATGGPADTQYF
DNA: TGTGCCAGCACCGCAACCGGGGGCCCAGCAGATACGCAGTATTTT

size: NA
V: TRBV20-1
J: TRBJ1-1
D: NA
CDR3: CSAERGDTEAFF
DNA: TGCAGTGCTGAGAGGGGGGACACTGAAGCTTTCTTT

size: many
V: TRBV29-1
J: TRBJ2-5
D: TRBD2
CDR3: CSVAPRLAEETQYF
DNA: TGCAGCGTTGCGCCTCGACTAGCGGAAGAGACCCAGTACTTC

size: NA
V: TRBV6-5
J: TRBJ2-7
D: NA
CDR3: CASSYSRNNEQYF
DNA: TGTGCCAGCAGTTACTCGCGGAATAACGAGCAGTACTTC

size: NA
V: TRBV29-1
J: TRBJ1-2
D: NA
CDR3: CSVRPRLSNGYTF
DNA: TGCAGCGTACGACCCAGGCTTAGTAATGGCTACACCTTC

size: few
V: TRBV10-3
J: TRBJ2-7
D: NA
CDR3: CAISEWEYEQYF
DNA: TGTGCCATCAGTGAATGGGAGTACGAGCAGTACTTC

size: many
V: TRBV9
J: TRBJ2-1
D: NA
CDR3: CASSNLAEQFF
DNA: TGTGCCAGCAGTAATCTAGCAGAACAGTTCTTC

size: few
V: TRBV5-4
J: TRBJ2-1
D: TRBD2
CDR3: CASSLEVRLAGGLRKYNEQFF
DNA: TGTGCCAGCAGCTTGGAAGTTCGCCTAGCGGGAGGCCTGCGAAAATACAATGAGCAGTTCTTC

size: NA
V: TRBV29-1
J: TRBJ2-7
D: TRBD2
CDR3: CSVVGPSGYEQYF
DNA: TGCAGCGTTGTAGGTCCTAGCGGTTACGAGCAGTACTTC

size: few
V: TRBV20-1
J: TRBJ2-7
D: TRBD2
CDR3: CSAPVGGTYEQYF
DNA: TGCAGTGCCCCCGTCGGGGGGACCTACGAGCAGTACTTC

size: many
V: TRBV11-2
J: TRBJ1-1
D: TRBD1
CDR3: CASSPPGQGAELNTEAFF
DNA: TGTGCCAGCAGCCCCCCGGGACAGGGGGCCGAGCTGAACACTGAAGCTTTCTTT

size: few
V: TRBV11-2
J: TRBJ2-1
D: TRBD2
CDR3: CASSGGLAYNEQFF
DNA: TGTGCCAGCAGCGGGGGACTAGCCTACAATGAGCAGTTCTTC

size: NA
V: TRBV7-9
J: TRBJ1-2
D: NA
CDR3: CASSLSGRAGYDGYTF
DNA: TGTGCCAGCAGCTTATCGGGGCGGGCCGGTTACGATGGCTACACCTTC

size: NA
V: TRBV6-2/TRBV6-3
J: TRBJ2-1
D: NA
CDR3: CAGSYLGADNEQFF
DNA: TGTGCCGGCAGTTACTTGGGTGCGGACAATGAGCAGTTCTTC

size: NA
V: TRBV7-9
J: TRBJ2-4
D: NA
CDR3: CASSPVVAKNIQYF
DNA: TGTGCCAGCAGCCCGGTCGTTGCCAAAAACATTCAGTACTTC

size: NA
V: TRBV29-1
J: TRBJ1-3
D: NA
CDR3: CSATFSGNTIYF
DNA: TGCAGCGCAACCTTCTCTGGAAACACCATATATTTT

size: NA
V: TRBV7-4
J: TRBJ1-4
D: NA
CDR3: CASSLGLPRGEKLFF
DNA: TGTGCCAGCAGCTTAGGACTTCCTAGGGGTGAAAAACTGTTTTTT

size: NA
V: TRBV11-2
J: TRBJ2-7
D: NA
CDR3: CASSSIRGITNDEQYF
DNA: TGTGCCAGCAGCTCAATCCGGGGCATTACGAATGACGAGCAGTACTTC

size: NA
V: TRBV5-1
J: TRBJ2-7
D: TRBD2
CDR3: CASGETSGGPYEQYF
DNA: TGCGCCAGCGGAGAGACTAGCGGGGGACCCTACGAGCAGTACTTC

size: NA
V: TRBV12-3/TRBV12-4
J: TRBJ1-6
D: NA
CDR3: CASSLSLTPLHF
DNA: TGTGCCAGCAGTTTATCCCTGACACCCCTCCACTTT

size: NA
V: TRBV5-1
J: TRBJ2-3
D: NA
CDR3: CASSFPLPTDTQYF
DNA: TGCGCCAGCAGCTTCCCCCTCCCCACAGATACGCAGTATTTT

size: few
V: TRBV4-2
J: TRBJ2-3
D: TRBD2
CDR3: CASSQSTSGSAADTQYF
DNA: TGTGCCAGCAGCCAATCGACTAGCGGGAGTGCCGCAGATACGCAGTATTTT

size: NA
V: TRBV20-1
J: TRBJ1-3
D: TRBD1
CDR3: CSARPQGHSGITIYF
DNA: TGCAGTGCTAGACCACAGGGGCACTCTGGAATCACCATATATTTT

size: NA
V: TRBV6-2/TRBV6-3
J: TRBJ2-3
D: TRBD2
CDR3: CASSYYGRAPDTQYF
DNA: TGTGCCAGCAGTTACTACGGGAGGGCCCCAGATACGCAGTATTTT

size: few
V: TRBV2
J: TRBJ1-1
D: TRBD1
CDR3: CASSFDRGITFF
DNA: TGTGCCAGCAGCTTCGACAGGGGAATAACTTTCTTT

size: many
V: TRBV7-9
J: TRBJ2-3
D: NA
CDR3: CASSFSGRDTQYF
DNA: TGTGCCAGCAGCTTTAGTGGGAGAGATACGCAGTATTTT

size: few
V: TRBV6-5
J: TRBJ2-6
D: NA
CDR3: CASSYSRRANVLTF
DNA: TGTGCCAGCAGTTACTCTCGCCGGGCCAACGTCCTGACTTTC

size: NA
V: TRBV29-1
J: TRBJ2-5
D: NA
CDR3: CSVSWRETQYF
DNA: TGCAGCGTTTCGTGGAGGGAGACCCAGTACTTC

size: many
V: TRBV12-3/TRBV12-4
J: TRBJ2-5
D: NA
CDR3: CASSPPAGREDF
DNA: TGTGCCAGCAGTCCTCCGGCGGGGCGCGAAGACTTC

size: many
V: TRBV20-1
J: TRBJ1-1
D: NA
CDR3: CSPSRGGNTEAFF
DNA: TGCAGCCCATCAAGGGGGGGGAACACTGAAGCTTTCTTT

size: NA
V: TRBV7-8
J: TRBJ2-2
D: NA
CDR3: CASSLGTSNTGELFF
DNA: TGTGCCAGCAGCTTAGGGACCTCGAACACCGGGGAGCTGTTTTTT